This T cell receptor (beta chain) stems from a study of blood T cell repertoires in COVID-19. Study context: The United States, Italy and Spain provided the acute and convalescent COVID-19 samples. Sources were T cells, B-cell-depleted T cells, or PBMCs; the material itself was cDNA or gDNA.

Between the trimmed V and J ends, which lost 6 bases and 5 bases, there was a span of 10 bases. The length of the CDR3 is 11 residues. Germline V gene lookup returns CDR1 DFQATT and CDR2 SNEGSKA (reference sequence). Authors' processing steps: Amplified reference gene primers provided the basis for estimating nucleated cell counts. The protocol was immunoSEQ multiplex PCR, while the TCRdb copy is restricted to in-frame clones and leaves out a portion. V, J and clone size are those of that table, while D and trimming were read from the DNA. The sample gives around 130,000 clones, about 87% of which show up once; approximately 3.3% is in the top ten.

The clonotype originates from an older woman with acute or convalescent COVID-19. This sequence joins TRBV20-1 and TRBJ2-5; the D gene is possibly TRBD1 (6 bases). Material for sequencing was peripheral blood. Here the CDR3 DNA reads TGCAGTGCGATCAGGGGCGAGACCCAGTACTTC. This translates into CSAIRGETQYF.